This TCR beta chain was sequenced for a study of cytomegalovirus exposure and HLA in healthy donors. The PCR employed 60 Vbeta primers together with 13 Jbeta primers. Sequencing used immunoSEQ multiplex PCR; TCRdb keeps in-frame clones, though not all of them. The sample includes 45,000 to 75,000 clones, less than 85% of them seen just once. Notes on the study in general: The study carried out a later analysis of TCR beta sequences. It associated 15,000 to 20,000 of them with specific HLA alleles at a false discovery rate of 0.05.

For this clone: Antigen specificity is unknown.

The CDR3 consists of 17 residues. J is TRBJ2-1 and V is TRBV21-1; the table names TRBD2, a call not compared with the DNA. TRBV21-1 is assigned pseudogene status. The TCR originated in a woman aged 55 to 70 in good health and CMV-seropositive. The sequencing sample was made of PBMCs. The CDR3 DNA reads TGTGCCAGCACCCTCCGGGGGACTGGGGGCTCCTACAATGAGCAGTTCTTC. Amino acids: CASTLRGTGGSYNEQFF.